A selection of T cell receptor beta chains follows, all from one sample in a study of blood T cell repertoires in COVID-19. Only in-frame clones appear in the TCRdb table, and some are missing; sequencing was by immunoSEQ multiplex PCR. Found here are 100,000 to 120,000 clones, 81% of them singletons; the top ten hold approximately 1.5%. Sequenced input: peripheral blood. The receptors were gathered from a man aged 50 to 59 with acute or convalescent COVID-19. Each CDR3 is given with its conserved first and last residue. The order of the fields is J gene, clone size, V gene, D gene, CDR3 protein, CDR3 DNA. The D gene is left open where the match is weak. Where a row states a size, it is once, few, many or the class of an expanded clone; other rows omit it.

j_gene: TRBJ2-6; abundance: -; v_gene: TRBV19; d_gene: -; CDR3aa: CASTRSRGGANVLTF; CDR3nt: TGTGCCAGTACCCGATCAAGGGGCGGGGCCAACGTCCTGACTTTC
j_gene: TRBJ1-5; abundance: few; v_gene: TRBV5-8; d_gene: -; CDR3aa: CASSDTGRGQPQHF; CDR3nt: TGTGCCAGCAGCGACACAGGGAGAGGGCAGCCCCAGCATTTT
j_gene: TRBJ2-7; abundance: once; v_gene: TRBV3-1/TRBV3-2; d_gene: TRBD1; CDR3aa: CASSYGTGSSYEQYF; CDR3nt: TGTGCCAGCAGCTATGGGACAGGGAGCTCCTACGAGCAGTACTTC
j_gene: TRBJ2-3; abundance: -; v_gene: TRBV3-1/TRBV3-2; d_gene: -; CDR3aa: CASSQDQGGTTDTQYF; CDR3nt: TGTGCCAGCAGCCAAGATCAGGGCGGGACCACAGATACGCAGTATTTT
j_gene: TRBJ2-3; abundance: -; v_gene: TRBV5-1; d_gene: -; CDR3aa: CASSLVSGGTDTQYF; CDR3nt: TGCGCCAGCAGCTTGGTTTCTGGAGGCACAGATACGCAGTATTTT
j_gene: TRBJ2-3; abundance: once; v_gene: TRBV5-1; d_gene: TRBD1; CDR3aa: CASSSGTGKSTDTQYF; CDR3nt: TGCGCCAGCAGCTCCGGGACAGGGAAAAGCACAGATACGCAGTATTTT
j_gene: TRBJ1-4; abundance: -; v_gene: TRBV6-5; d_gene: TRBD1; CDR3aa: CASKDPRGIKLFF; CDR3nt: TGTGCCAGCAAAGACCCCAGGGGGATAAAACTGTTTTTT
j_gene: TRBJ1-6; abundance: -; v_gene: TRBV5-8; d_gene: -; CDR3aa: CASSSGPGFSPLHF; CDR3nt: TGTGCCAGCAGCTCTGGTCCCGGGTTTTCACCCCTCCACTTT
j_gene: TRBJ1-4; abundance: -; v_gene: TRBV6-6; d_gene: TRBD1; CDR3aa: CASIPGQGGEKLFF; CDR3nt: TGTGCCAGCATCCCGGGACAGGGGGGGGAAAAACTGTTTTTT
j_gene: TRBJ1-6; abundance: few; v_gene: TRBV3-1/TRBV3-2; d_gene: -; CDR3aa: CASSQGSAATIGSPLHF; CDR3nt: TGTGCCAGCAGCCAAGGGTCGGCAGCCACTATAGGTTCACCCCTCCACTTT
j_gene: TRBJ1-2; abundance: -; v_gene: TRBV5-1; d_gene: -; CDR3aa: CASSLQGNYGYTF; CDR3nt: TGCGCCAGCAGCCTACAGGGTAACTATGGCTACACCTTC
j_gene: TRBJ1-2; abundance: -; v_gene: TRBV7-8; d_gene: TRBD1; CDR3aa: CASSLNRGNYGYTF; CDR3nt: TGTGCCAGCAGCTTGAACAGGGGAAACTATGGCTACACCTTC
j_gene: TRBJ2-7; abundance: -; v_gene: TRBV19; d_gene: TRBD1; CDR3aa: CASSSRNSGQGKSEQYF; CDR3nt: TGTGCCAGTAGTTCCCGAAACTCGGGACAGGGGAAATCCGAGCAGTACTTC
j_gene: TRBJ1-1; abundance: -; v_gene: TRBV3-1/TRBV3-2; d_gene: -; CDR3aa: CASALSGRLDTEAFF; CDR3nt: TGTGCCAGCGCTTTGTCAGGGCGTTTGGACACTGAAGCTTTCTTT
j_gene: TRBJ2-4; abundance: -; v_gene: TRBV9; d_gene: -; CDR3aa: CASSPGTPLAKNIQYF; CDR3nt: TGTGCCAGCTCCCCAGGGACACCCTTAGCCAAAAACATTCAGTACTTC
j_gene: TRBJ1-1; abundance: -; v_gene: TRBV12-5; d_gene: -; CDR3aa: CASGLAKGGETANTEAFF; CDR3nt: TGTGCTAGTGGTTTGGCAAAGGGGGGGGAGACAGCGAACACTGAAGCTTTCTTT
j_gene: TRBJ2-7; abundance: -; v_gene: TRBV2; d_gene: TRBD1; CDR3aa: CASSPRGTGAYEQYF; CDR3nt: TGTGCCAGCAGCCCTCGTGGGACAGGGGCCTACGAGCAGTACTTC
j_gene: TRBJ2-7; abundance: few; v_gene: TRBV14; d_gene: TRBD1; CDR3aa: CASSQTGPLDEQYF; CDR3nt: TGTGCCAGCAGCCAGACAGGGCCGCTTGACGAGCAGTACTTC
j_gene: TRBJ1-2; abundance: -; v_gene: TRBV12-2; d_gene: -; CDR3aa: CASRLSRGQGESYGYTF; CDR3nt: TGTGCAAGTCGCCTTAGCAGGGGTCAGGGGGAAAGCTATGGCTACACCTTC
j_gene: TRBJ1-1; abundance: -; v_gene: TRBV21-1; d_gene: -; CDR3aa: CASRADRVNTEAFF; CDR3nt: TGTGCCAGCAGAGCTGACAGGGTGAACACTGAAGCTTTCTTT